A selection of T cell receptor beta chains follows, all from one sample in a study of blood T cell repertoires in COVID-19. Generated by immunoSEQ multiplex PCR, the TCRdb table keeps only in-frame clones and is missing some. The sample contains about 150,000 clones, almost 85% of which appear only once. The source material was PBMCs or T cells enriched from blood (not recorded which). The receptors come from a woman aged 50 to 65 with acute COVID-19. Each CDR3 is given with its conserved first and last residue. D genes are given only for firm matches. Part of the rows lack a size; the others show once, few, many or a class for expanded clones.

d_gene,j_gene,abundance,v_gene,CDR3aa,CDR3nt
TRBD1,TRBJ1-5,-,TRBV23-1,CASSHFRGVDQPQHF,TGCGCCAGCAGTCACTTCAGGGGGGTAGATCAGCCCCAGCATTTT
-,TRBJ2-1,once,TRBV5-1,CASSLGALTSSSYNEQFF,TGCGCCAGCAGCTTGGGGGCCCTTACTTCGAGCTCCTACAATGAGCAGTTCTTC
-,TRBJ2-2,-,TRBV9,CASSASPGLYTGELFF,TGTGCCAGCAGCGCCTCGCCGGGACTGTACACCGGGGAGCTGTTTTTT
TRBD2,TRBJ2-6,-,TRBV15,CATSRAPGLAGGDGANVLTF,TGTGCCACCAGCAGAGCCCCTGGACTAGCGGGAGGAGATGGGGCCAACGTCCTGACTTTC
-,TRBJ1-6,few,TRBV7-9,CASSLEGRSPLHF,TGTGCCAGCAGCTTAGAGGGGCGGTCACCCCTCCACTTT
TRBD1,TRBJ1-4,-,TRBV11-3,CASGTGGEKLFF,TGTGCCAGCGGGACAGGGGGGGAAAAACTGTTTTTT
-,TRBJ2-7,-,TRBV7-3,CASSPLGGPSYEQYF,TGTGCCAGCAGCCCGTTGGGGGGGCCCTCATACGAGCAGTACTTC
-,TRBJ2-5,-,TRBV2,CASRDNQETQYF,TGTGCCAGCAGGGACAACCAAGAGACCCAGTACTTC
TRBD2,TRBJ2-7,-,TRBV19,CASSIGLAGGGEQYF,TGTGCCAGTAGTATAGGTCTAGCGGGAGGAGGCGAGCAGTACTTC
-,TRBJ2-2,-,TRBV6-5,CASSYSTGTGELFF,TGTGCCAGCAGTTACTCGACGGGTACCGGGGAGCTGTTTTTT
TRBD1,TRBJ2-3,-,TRBV12-3/TRBV12-4,CASIQTGHRTQYF,TGTGCCAGCATTCAGACAGGGCACAGAACGCAGTATTTT
TRBD2,TRBJ2-3,-,TRBV3-1/TRBV3-2,CASSQGGLAADTQYF,TGTGCCAGCAGCCAAGGGGGACTAGCGGCAGATACGCAGTATTTT
-,TRBJ1-4,-,TRBV3-1/TRBV3-2,CASSQEGQGAEKLFF,TGTGCCAGCAGCCAAGAAGGTCAGGGTGCCGAAAAACTGTTTTTT
-,TRBJ1-5,few,TRBV4-1,CASSQDPGNQPQHF,TGCGCCAGCAGCCAAGATCCAGGGAATCAGCCCCAGCATTTT
-,TRBJ1-1,once,TRBV6-1,CASSAIPGHSNTEAFF,TGTGCCAGCAGTGCGATTCCGGGACACTCGAACACTGAAGCTTTCTTT
-,TRBJ1-2,-,TRBV3-1/TRBV3-2,CASSRGQSYGYTF,TGTGCCAGCAGCCGCGGACAGAGCTATGGCTACACCTTC
-,TRBJ2-3,-,TRBV28,CASSPLSGFKDTQYF,TGTGCCAGCAGTCCCCTCTCGGGATTCAAAGATACGCAGTATTTT